These T cell receptor beta chains were read from a single sample in a study of neurological immune-mediated disorders. Via MiXCR, TCRdb re-called the 5' RACE reads, giving one row per CDR3 protein. Of 47,000 or so distinct CDR3 sequences listed, approximately 9.1% are singletons. Sequenced sample: PBMCs. Receptors originate from a woman in her forties in good health. CDR3s leave out the opening cysteine and the closing phenylalanine or tryptophan.

v_gene: TRBV9
j_gene: TRBJ1-5
CDR3aa: ASSVDGQDNQPQH

v_gene: TRBV29-1
j_gene: TRBJ1-5
CDR3aa: SVAPPNQPQH

v_gene: TRBV6-6
j_gene: TRBJ2-6
CDR3aa: ASSYSSGTGGLRGANVLT

v_gene: TRBV2
j_gene: TRBJ1-4
CDR3aa: ASQRDNSAKLF

v_gene: TRBV7-6
j_gene: TRBJ2-7
CDR3aa: ASSVDTREYEQY

v_gene: TRBV6-5
j_gene: TRBJ2-2
CDR3aa: ASSALTAQWELF

v_gene: TRBV12-3/TRBV12-4
j_gene: TRBJ1-3
CDR3aa: ASSWGSGNTIY

v_gene: TRBV5-1
j_gene: TRBJ2-2
CDR3aa: ASSLGGTGELF

v_gene: TRBV15
j_gene: TRBJ1-1
CDR3aa: ATSRRGSAGEAF

v_gene: TRBV5-1
j_gene: TRBJ2-3
CDR3aa: ASSLASGSDTQY

v_gene: TRBV6-5
j_gene: TRBJ2-7
CDR3aa: ASSPRLLSSYEQY